The clone carrying this T cell receptor (beta chain) showed up just a few times. What it binds is unknown. The data belong to a study of regulatory T cells in long-lasting Graves disease. General study findings and limits: The study found lower TCR diversity in persistent Graves' patients than in newly diagnosed ones. Analysis covered peripheral blood alone, not thyroid tissue.

Time point described: newly diagnosed GD, antithyroid drugs for less than 3 months. Construction of the TCR library relied on RNA isolated from PBMCs. Arm-PCR of CDR3 regions and iRepertoire HTBI primers were the basis on which TCR beta libraries were built. Authors' data handling: Samples collectively showed approximately 62 TRBV and approximately 15 TRBJ segments. TCRdb reprocessed the multiplex PCR reads via MiXCR and lists one record per CDR3 protein. What appears here as the V and J calls and clone size reflects TCRdb's work, not the paper's. Of 450,000 to 700,000 distinct CDR3 sequences in the sample, about 13% were seen once. In addition, the sample was reused for a study of T cells in Graves' hyperthyroidism and ophthalmopathy.

This specimen was peripheral blood mononuclear cells (PBMCs), taken at new diagnosis, from a patient treated with antithyroid drugs. This sequence originates from a man between 25 and 39 years old with Graves disease.

The CDR3 sequence is CSVEYRTGELFF. For the CDR3, the DNA is TGCAGCGTTGAGTATCGAACCGGGGAGCTGTTTTTT. The chain employs TRBV29-1 and TRBJ2-2; D call uncertain. The V end lost 3 bases, the J end lost 5 bases, and 7 bases lay between the germline ends. CDR3 length: 12 amino acids. In germline, CDR1 is SQVTM, CDR2 ANQGSEA.